This note documents a single T cell receptor beta chain sequence. The data stem from a study of blood T cell repertoires in COVID-19. TCRdb's copy holds only in-frame clones and misses some; the assay was immunoSEQ multiplex PCR. The table shows about 440,000 clones, with roughly 87% occurring only once. The germline V gene encodes CDR1 LNHDA and CDR2 SQIVND (reference sequence). CDR3 length equals 15 residues. V was pared by 4 bases and J by 8 bases, with 7 bases of the junction left unmatched. Cohorts were determined from participant-reported clinical history. The sequencing sample was made of PBMCs or T cells enriched from blood (not recorded which). V and J are TRBV19 and TRBJ1-6, with 8 bases lining up with TRBD1. The sequence was obtained from a woman under 30 with acute COVID-19. CDR3 sequence reads: CASSSRGREDSPLHF. Written as DNA, the CDR3 is TGTGCCAGTAGTAGCAGGGGGCGCGAAGATTCACCCCTCCACTTT.